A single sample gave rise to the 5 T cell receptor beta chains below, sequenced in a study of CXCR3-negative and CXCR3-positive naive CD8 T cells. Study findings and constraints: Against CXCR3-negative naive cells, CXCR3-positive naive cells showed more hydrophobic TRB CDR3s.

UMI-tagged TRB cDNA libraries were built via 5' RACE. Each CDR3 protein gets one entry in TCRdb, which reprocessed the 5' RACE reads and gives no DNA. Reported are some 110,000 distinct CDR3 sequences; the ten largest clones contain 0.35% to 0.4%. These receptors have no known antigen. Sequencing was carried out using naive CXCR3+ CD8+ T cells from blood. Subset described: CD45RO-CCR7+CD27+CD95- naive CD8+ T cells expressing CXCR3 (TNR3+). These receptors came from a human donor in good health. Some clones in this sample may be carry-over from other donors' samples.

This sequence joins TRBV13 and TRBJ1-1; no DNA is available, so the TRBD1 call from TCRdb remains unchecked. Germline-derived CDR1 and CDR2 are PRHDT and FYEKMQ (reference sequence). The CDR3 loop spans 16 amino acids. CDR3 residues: CASSPWRTMGLTEAFF.

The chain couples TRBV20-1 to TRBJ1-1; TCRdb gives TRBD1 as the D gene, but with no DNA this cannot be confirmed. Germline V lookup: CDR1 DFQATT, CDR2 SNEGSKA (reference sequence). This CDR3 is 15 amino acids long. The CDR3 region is CSANGAQVTNTEAFF.

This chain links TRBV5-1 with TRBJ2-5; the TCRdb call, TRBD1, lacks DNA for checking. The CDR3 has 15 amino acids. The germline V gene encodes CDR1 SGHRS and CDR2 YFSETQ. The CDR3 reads CASSLALGAQETQYF.

The CDR3 loop reads CASSSQGITGELFF. The chain employs TRBV14 and TRBJ2-2; the TCRdb call, TRBD1, lacks DNA for checking. This CDR3 comprises 14 residues. CDR1 is SGHDN, CDR2 FVKESK, per germline.

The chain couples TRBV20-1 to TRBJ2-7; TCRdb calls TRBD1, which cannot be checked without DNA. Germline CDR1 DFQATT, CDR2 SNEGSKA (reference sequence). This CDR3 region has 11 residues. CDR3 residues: CSASWGPEQYF.